What follows is one T cell receptor beta chain and its context. Antigen unknown. One end of the junction does not line up with germline, which may come from a read error. The sample comes from a study of breast tumors, draining lymph nodes, adjacent tissues. Breast cancer patients provided tissue from their axillary draining lymph nodes. TCRdb reanalysed the multiplex PCR reads using MiXCR and keeps one entry per CDR3 protein. The profile covers around 130,000 distinct CDR3 sequences, with just under 20% appearing a single time and less than 4.5% taken by the ten largest. The CDR3 contains 16 residues. CDR1 and CDR2 from the germline V gene are LNHNV and YYDKDF (reference sequence). General observations from the study: That most tumor T cells come from lymph nodes remained unproven. Compared with lymph nodes, tumors were less diverse; compared with nontumor tissue, more. Luminal-like breast cancer showed significantly greater tumor-nontumor repertoire similarity than basal-like breast cancer did.

The source of this sequence is a female donor with breast cancer. Some clones in this sample may be carry-over from other donors' samples. Input material: axillary lymph node tissue. The genes are TRBV15 and TRBJ2-7, with D possibly matching TRBD2 (5 bases). Here the CDR3 DNA reads TGTGCCACCAGCAGAGATCTGAGCGGAAGGGCTCTGGAGCAGTGCTTC. Its protein is CATSRDLSGRALEQCF.